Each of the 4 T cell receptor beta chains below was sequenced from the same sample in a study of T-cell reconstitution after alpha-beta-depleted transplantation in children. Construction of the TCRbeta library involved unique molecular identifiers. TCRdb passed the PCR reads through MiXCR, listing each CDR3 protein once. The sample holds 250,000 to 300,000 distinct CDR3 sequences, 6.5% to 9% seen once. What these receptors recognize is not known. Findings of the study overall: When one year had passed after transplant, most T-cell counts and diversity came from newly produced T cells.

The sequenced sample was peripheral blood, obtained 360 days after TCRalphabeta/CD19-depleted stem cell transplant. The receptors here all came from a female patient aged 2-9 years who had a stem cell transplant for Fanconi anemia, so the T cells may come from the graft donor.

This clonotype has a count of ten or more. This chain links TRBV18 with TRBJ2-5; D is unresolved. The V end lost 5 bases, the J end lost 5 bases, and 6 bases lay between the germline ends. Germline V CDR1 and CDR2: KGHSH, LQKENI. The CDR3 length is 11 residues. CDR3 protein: CASSAGETQYF. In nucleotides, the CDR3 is TGTGCCAGCTCAGCTGGGGAGACCCAGTACTTC.

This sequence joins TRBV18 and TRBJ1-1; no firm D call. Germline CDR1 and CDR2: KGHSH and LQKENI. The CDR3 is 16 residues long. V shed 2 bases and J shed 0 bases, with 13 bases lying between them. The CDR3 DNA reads TGTGCCAGCTCACCAAGTGTCATTGGAATGAACACTGAAGCTTTCTTT. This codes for CASSPSVIGMNTEAFF.

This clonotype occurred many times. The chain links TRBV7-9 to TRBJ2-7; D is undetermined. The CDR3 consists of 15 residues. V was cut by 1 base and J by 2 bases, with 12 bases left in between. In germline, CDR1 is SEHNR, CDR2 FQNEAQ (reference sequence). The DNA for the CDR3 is TGTGCCAGCAGCTTAGTTGGTGGACCCCCCTACGAGCAGTACTTC. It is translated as CASSLVGGPPYEQYF.

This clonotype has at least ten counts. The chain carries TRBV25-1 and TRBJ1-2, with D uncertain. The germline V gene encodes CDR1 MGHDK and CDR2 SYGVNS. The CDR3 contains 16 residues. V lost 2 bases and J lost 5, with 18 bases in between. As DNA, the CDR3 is TGTGCCAGCAGTGAAAGCGGGAGTCTCGGGCTTTATGGCTACACCTTC. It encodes CASSESGSLGLYGYTF.